The 14 T cell receptor beta chains below were found in one sample sequenced in a study of blood T cell repertoires in COVID-19. Some clones are missing from TCRdb's copy, which holds only in-frame ones; the method was immunoSEQ multiplex PCR. The data hold under 200,000 clones, with 70% to 90% observed a single time. Source material: PBMCs or T cells enriched from blood (not recorded which). These TCRs come from a woman aged 40 to 50 in a cohort exposed to, infected with or recovered from COVID-19 (not recorded which).

This clone was seen once. The chain has TRBV4-1 and TRBJ2-1; 12 bases fit TRBD2. With V trimmed by 2 bases and J by 4 bases, 3 bases remained unmatched. Germline CDR1 is MGHRA and CDR2 is YSYEKL. The CDR3 contains 16 residues. The CDR3 DNA is TGCGCCAGCAGCCAAACCGGGACTAGCGGGTACAATGAGCAGTTCTTC. Translating it yields CASSQTGTSGYNEQFF.

Concerning this clone: The same CDR3 also results from other DNA sequences found in this sample. The chain carries TRBV5-1 and TRBJ1-1; D might be TRBD1 (5 bases). Looked up from germline, CDR1 is SGHRS and CDR2 is YFSETQ. Trimming removed 1 base at V and 6 bases at J, with 7 bases between. The CDR3 is made up of 12 amino acids. The CDR3 region is CASSLRGSEAFF. The CDR3 DNA sequence: TGCGCCAGCAGCTTGAGGGGTTCTGAAGCTTTCTTT.

The J gene is TRBJ1-1, the V gene TRBV7-9, with D possibly TRBD1 on 5 matching bases. This CDR3 is 15 amino acids long. Germline CDR1 SEHNR, CDR2 FQNEAQ (reference sequence). The germline V and J ends were trimmed by 5 bases and 1 base, with 14 bases remaining between them. The CDR3: CASSPRGGANTEAFF. CDR3 DNA: TGTGCCAGCAGCCCCCGGGGGGGTGCGAACACTGAAGCTTTCTTT.

This clone has ten or more counts. This rearrangement joins TRBV11-2 to TRBJ2-7; TRBD2 is a possible D gene (6 bases). This CDR3 has 15 amino acids. Deletions cut 0 bases from V and 4 bases from J, with 13 bases between. CDR1 and CDR2 from the germline V gene are SGHAT and FQNNGV. The CDR3 DNA is TGTGCCAGCAGCTTAGAGGACGGTGGGGGGTACGAGCAGTACTTC. This translates into CASSLEDGGGYEQYF.

The rearrangement uses TRBV5-1 and TRBJ1-1, with 7 bases aligning to TRBD1. Germline V gene sequence: CDR1 SGHRS, CDR2 YFSETQ. J gave up 2 bases and V 4 bases, and 5 bases lay outside the gene matches. The CDR3 is 14 residues long. The CDR3 protein is CASSPQGKNTEAFF. Here the CDR3 DNA reads TGCGCCAGCAGCCCACAGGGGAAAAACACTGAAGCTTTCTTT.

Worth noting for this clone: At the DNA level, this CDR3 is encoded by other sequences in the same sample as well. The chain employs TRBV5-1 and TRBJ2-2; no clear D gene. V lost 2 bases, J lost 1 base, and 6 bases lay in between. CDR3 size: 14 residues. Germline CDR1 reads SGHRS; CDR2 reads YFSETQ. CDR3 region: CASSFAGNTGELFF. For the CDR3, the DNA is TGCGCCAGCAGCTTCGCAGGGAACACCGGGGAGCTGTTTTTT.

This clone was seen a single time. The V and J genes are TRBV27 and TRBJ1-1, with D possibly being TRBD1 (5 bases). This CDR3 is built from 14 residues. The V gene lost 6 bases and the J gene lost 3 bases, with 14 bases spanning the gap. Per germline, CDR1 MNHEY and CDR2 SMNVEV (reference sequence). The chain's CDR3 is CASRSPWGDTEAFF. CDR3 nucleotide sequence: TGTGCCAGCAGGTCTCCCTGGGGGGACACTGAAGCTTTCTTT.

The V and J genes are TRBV29-1 and TRBJ1-5, with TRBD1 matching over 10 bases. Germline assignment: CDR1 SQVTM and CDR2 ANQGSEA. The CDR3 spans 17 residues. The ends lost 0 bases at V and 0 bases at J; junction bases unmatched: 5. The CDR3 coding sequence is TGCAGCGTTGAAGATATCCGGGACAGGGGTAGCAATCAGCCCCAGCATTTT. Its protein product is CSVEDIRDRGSNQPQHF.

This chain links TRBV5-1 with TRBJ1-3; D unclear. Trimming shortened V by 0 bases and J by 0 bases, and 7 bases separated the two germline ends. CDR3 length: 15 amino acids. CDR1 and CDR2 (germline): SGHRS, YFSETQ. The CDR3 DNA reads as TGCGCCAGCAGCTTGGTGGGCAACTCTGGAAACACCATATATTTT. Translated, it gives CASSLVGNSGNTIYF.

J is TRBJ2-2 and V is TRBV4-1, with TRBD2 as a possible D gene (6 bases). Trimming left V 0 bases short and J 0 bases short, with 8 bases between. The CDR3 is 16 amino acids. Germline values: CDR1 MGHRA, CDR2 YSYEKL. CDR3 sequence (DNA): TGCGCCAGCAGCCAAGAACAGCGGGCGAACACCGGGGAGCTGTTTTTT. As protein: CASSQEQRANTGELFF.

J is TRBJ2-7 and V is TRBV12-3 or TRBV12-4; D possibly corresponds to TRBD1 (6 bases). V was shortened by 3 bases and J by 0 bases, with 6 bases between the two germline ends. The CDR3 consists of 13 residues. CDR3: CASSLGASYEQYF. The CDR3 nucleotides read TGTGCCAGCAGTTTGGGGGCCTCCTACGAGCAGTACTTC.

Notes on this clone: Its ends do not fully match the called genes, so a read error is possible. The chain couples TRBV6-2 or TRBV6-3 to TRBJ2-5, with 9 bases lining up with TRBD2. This CDR3 spans 11 amino acids. Germline-derived CDR1 and CDR2 are MNHEY and SVGEGT. The CDR3 bases are TGTGCCAGCAGCGGCGGGACTAGCTACGACTTC. It yields the protein CASSGGTSYDF.

The genes are TRBV27 and TRBJ2-1, with 10 bases matching TRBD2. The germline V gene has CDR1 MNHEY and CDR2 SMNVEV (reference sequence). The CDR3 has 14 residues. Trimming at V came to 7 bases and at J to 6 bases, leaving 6 bases not matched to a gene. The CDR3 DNA reads TGTGCCAGCACCGGTAGCGGGGGGTTCAATGAGCAGTTCTTC. As protein: CASTGSGGFNEQFF.

The rearrangement links TRBV5-6 to TRBJ1-2; no clear D gene. The CDR3 covers 15 residues. With 4 bases removed from V and 4 bases from J, the gap between germline ends came to 17 bases. The germline gives CDR1 SGHDT, CDR2 YYEEEE. The CDR3 loop is CASSRRLGVFYGYTF. CDR3 in DNA: TGTGCCAGCAGCCGCCGGCTCGGGGTTTTCTATGGCTACACCTTC.